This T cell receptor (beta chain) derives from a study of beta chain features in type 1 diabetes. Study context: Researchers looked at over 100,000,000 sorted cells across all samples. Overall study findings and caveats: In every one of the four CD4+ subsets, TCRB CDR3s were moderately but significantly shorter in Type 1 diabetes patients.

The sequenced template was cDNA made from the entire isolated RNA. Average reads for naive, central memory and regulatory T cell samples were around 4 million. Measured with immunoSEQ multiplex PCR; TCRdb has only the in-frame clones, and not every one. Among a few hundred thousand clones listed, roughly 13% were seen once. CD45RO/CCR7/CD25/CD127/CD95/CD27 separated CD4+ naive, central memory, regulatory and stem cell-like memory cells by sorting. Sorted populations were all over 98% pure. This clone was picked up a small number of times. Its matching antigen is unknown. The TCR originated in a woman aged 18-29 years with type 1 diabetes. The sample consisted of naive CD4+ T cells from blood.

The CDR3 reads CASSQQGNNEQFF. The DNA of the CDR3 is TGTGCCAGCAGTCAGCAGGGAAACAATGAGCAGTTCTTC. This chain connects TRBV27 to TRBJ2-1; weak D call: TRBD1 (5 bases). The CDR3 loop spans 13 amino acids. V gave up 5 bases and J gave up 5 bases, with 10 bases separating them. Germline loops: CDR1 MNHEY, CDR2 SMNVEV (reference sequence).